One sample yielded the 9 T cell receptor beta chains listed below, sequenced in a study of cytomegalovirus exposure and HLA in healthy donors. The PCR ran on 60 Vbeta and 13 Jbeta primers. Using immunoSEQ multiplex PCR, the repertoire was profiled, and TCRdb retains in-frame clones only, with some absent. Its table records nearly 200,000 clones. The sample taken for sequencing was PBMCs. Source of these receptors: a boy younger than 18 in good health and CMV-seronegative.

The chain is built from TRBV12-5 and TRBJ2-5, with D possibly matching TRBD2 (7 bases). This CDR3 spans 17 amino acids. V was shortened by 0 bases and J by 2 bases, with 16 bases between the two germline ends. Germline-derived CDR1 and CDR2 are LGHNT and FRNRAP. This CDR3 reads CASGLVLGGAIQETQYF. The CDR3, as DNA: TGTGCTAGTGGTTTGGTACTTGGGGGGGCGATACAAGAGACCCAGTACTTC. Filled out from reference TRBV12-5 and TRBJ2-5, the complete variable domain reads DARVTQTPRHKVTEMGQEVTMRCQPILGHNTVFWYRQTMMQGLELLAYFRNRAPLDDSGMPKDRFSAEMPDATLATLKIQPSEPRDSAVYFCASGLVLGGAIQETQYFGPGTRLLVL.

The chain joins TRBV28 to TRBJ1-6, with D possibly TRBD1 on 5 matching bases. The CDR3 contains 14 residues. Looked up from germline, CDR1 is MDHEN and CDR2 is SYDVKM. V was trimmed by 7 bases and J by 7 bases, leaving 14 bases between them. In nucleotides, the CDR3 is TGTGCCAGCACCGACGGGGGGACCAATTCACCCCTCCACTTT. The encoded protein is CASTDGGTNSPLHF.

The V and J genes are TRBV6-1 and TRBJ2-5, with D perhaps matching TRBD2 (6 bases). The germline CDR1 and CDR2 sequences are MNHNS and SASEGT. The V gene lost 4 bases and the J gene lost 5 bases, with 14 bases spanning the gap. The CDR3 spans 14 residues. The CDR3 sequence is CASSATWGGETQYF. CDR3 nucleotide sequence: TGTGCCAGCAGTGCGACCTGGGGAGGCGAGACCCAGTACTTC.

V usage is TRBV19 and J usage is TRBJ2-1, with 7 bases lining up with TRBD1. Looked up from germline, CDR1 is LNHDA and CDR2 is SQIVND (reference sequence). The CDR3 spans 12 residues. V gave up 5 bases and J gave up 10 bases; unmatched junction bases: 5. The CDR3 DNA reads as TGTGCCAGTAGTGAGGGGGCAGGGGAGCAGTTCTTC. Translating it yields CASSEGAGEQFF.

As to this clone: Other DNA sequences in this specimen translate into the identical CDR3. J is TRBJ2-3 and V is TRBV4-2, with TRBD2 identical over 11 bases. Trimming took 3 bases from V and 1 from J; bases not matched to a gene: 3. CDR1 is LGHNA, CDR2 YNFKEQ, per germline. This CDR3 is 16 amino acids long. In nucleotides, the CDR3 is TGTGCCAGCAGCCAGGAACTAGCGGGAGGCACAGATACGCAGTATTTT. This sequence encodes CASSQELAGGTDTQYF.

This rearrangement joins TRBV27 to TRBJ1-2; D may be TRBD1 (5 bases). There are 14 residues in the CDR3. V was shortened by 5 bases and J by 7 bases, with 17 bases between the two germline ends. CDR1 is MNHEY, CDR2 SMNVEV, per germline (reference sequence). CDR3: CASSHFRERGGYTF. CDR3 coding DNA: TGTGCCAGCAGTCACTTCAGGGAACGAGGTGGCTACACCTTC.

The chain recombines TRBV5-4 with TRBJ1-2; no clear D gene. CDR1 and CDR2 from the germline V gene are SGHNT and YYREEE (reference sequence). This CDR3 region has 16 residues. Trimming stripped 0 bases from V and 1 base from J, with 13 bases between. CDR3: CASSLGGDTLNYGYTF. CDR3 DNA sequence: TGTGCCAGCAGCTTGGGGGGAGATACACTTAACTATGGCTACACCTTC.

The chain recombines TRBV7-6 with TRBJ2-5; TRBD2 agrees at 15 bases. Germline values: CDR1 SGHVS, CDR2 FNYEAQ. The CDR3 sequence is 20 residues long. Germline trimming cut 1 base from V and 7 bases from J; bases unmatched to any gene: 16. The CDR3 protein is CASSLVSGLAGGIRYGTQYF. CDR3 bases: TGTGCCAGCAGCTTAGTTTCAGGACTAGCGGGGGGGATCAGATATGGGACCCAGTACTTC.

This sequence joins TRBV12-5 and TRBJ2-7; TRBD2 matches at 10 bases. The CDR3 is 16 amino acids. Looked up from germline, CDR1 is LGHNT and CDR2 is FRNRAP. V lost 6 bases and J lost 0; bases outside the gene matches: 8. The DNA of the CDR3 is TGTGCTAGTGGGCAACTAGCGGGGAAGCGCTCCTACGAGCAGTACTTC. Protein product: CASGQLAGKRSYEQYF.